Listed here is a single T cell receptor beta chain. What it recognizes is unknown. The same CDR3 also results from other DNA sequences found in this sample. This specimen comes from a study of cytomegalovirus exposure and HLA in healthy donors. General observations from the study: The productive fraction for most TCR beta V segments was about 87% or about 30% in an earlier analysis.

Vbeta (60) and Jbeta (13) primers were used in the PCR. Assay: immunoSEQ multiplex PCR; the TCRdb copy retains only in-frame clones and omits some. This sample yields under 150,000 clones, of which roughly two thirds are seen a single time; roughly 1.6% belongs to the top ten. The V and J ends lost 0 bases and 4 bases respectively, with 10 bases between them. This CDR3 comprises 15 residues. Looked up from germline, CDR1 is SGHRS and CDR2 is YFSETQ. This TCR was recovered from a man aged 30 to 39 in good health and CMV-seropositive. The chain couples TRBV5-1 to TRBJ1-4; a weak D match, TRBD1 (6 bases). Sequencing was performed on PBMCs. In DNA form, the CDR3 reads TGCGCCAGCAGCTTGGAAAGGGGGATTAATGAAAAACTGTTTTTT. Translated, it gives CASSLERGINEKLFF.